Listed here are 20 T cell receptor beta chains from one sample, sequenced in a study of blood T cell repertoires in COVID-19. Profiling relied on immunoSEQ multiplex PCR, and the TCRdb table lists in-frame clones only, not all of them. The table includes 40,000 to 60,000 clones, 85% to 90% detected once. The specimen was peripheral blood. The origin of the receptors is a middle-aged man with active COVID-19.

The rearrangement uses TRBV2 and TRBJ1-5; 12 nucleotides agree with TRBD1. From germline, CDR1 is SNHLY and CDR2 FYNNEI. The CDR3 has 18 residues. With V trimmed by 8 bases and J by 1 base, 12 bases remained unmatched. The chain's CDR3 is CASAWGTGGTWSNQPQHF. The CDR3 DNA is TGTGCCAGCGCCTGGGGGACAGGGGGCACGTGGAGCAATCAGCCCCAGCATTTT.

The chain links TRBV6-5 to TRBJ2-7, with 8 bases matching TRBD1. Trimming at V came to 5 bases and at J to 6 bases, leaving 12 bases not matched to a gene. This CDR3 contains 15 residues. CDR1 and CDR2 from the germline V gene are MNHEY and SVGAGI. The CDR3 region is CASSINGQGRREQYF. The DNA of the CDR3 is TGTGCCAGCAGTATTAACGGACAGGGCCGCCGCGAGCAGTACTTC.

This clone was observed a few times. This chain joins TRBV10-1 and TRBJ2-7; 9 bases are shared with TRBD2. With 8 bases clipped from V and 7 bases from J, the junction kept 9 bases outside the gene matches. CDR1 WNHNN and CDR2 SYGVQD come from the germline V gene (reference sequence). This CDR3 contains 13 residues. The CDR3 here is CASSLAGPGEQYF. The DNA of the CDR3 is TGCGCCAGCTCTCTAGCGGGGCCAGGGGAGCAGTACTTC.

V and J are TRBV24-1 and TRBJ2-5; perhaps TRBD1 as D (6 bases). Germline assignment: CDR1 KGHDR and CDR2 SFDVKD. The CDR3 is 14 amino acids. V lost 4 bases and J 4 bases, leaving 12 bases between the germline ends. The CDR3 sequence is CATSEEQGRETQYF. The CDR3 DNA reads TGTGCCACCAGTGAGGAACAGGGAAGAGAGACCCAGTACTTC.

The chain joins TRBV23-1 to TRBJ2-7; TRBD2 is a possible D gene (6 bases). TRBV23-1 is labeled an ORF, and its function is uncertain. Trimming shortened V by 3 bases and J by 3 bases, and 18 bases separated the two germline ends. The CDR3 is 16 amino acids. The CDR3 coding sequence is TGCGCCAGCAGTCAGGTAGGAGGAGGGAAACGCTACGAGCAGTACTTC. Amino acid sequence: CASSQVGGGKRYEQYF.

The genes are TRBV5-1 and TRBJ2-7, with 10 nucleotides matching TRBD2. From germline, CDR1 is SGHRS and CDR2 YFSETQ. This CDR3 region has 14 residues. Trimming cost V 5 bases and J 4 bases; bases outside gene matches: 6. CDR3 in amino acids: CASRGRTSGYEQYF. In nucleotides, the CDR3 is TGCGCCAGCAGAGGCCGGACTAGCGGTTACGAGCAGTACTTC.

This chain connects TRBV19 to TRBJ2-1; D is uncertain. In germline, CDR1 is LNHDA, CDR2 SQIVND (reference sequence). The CDR3 runs 14 residues. V lost 1 base to trimming and J lost 9 bases, with 13 bases between them. CDR3 bases: TGTGCCAGTAGTATAGGCGCCCTTATTAGTGAGCAGTTCTTC. Its translation: CASSIGALISEQFF.

V is TRBV24-1 and J is TRBJ2-2; D remains ambiguous. Trimming cost V 3 bases and J 5 bases, with 9 bases left between them. Per the germline V gene, CDR1 is KGHDR and CDR2 is SFDVKD. The CDR3 spans 14 residues. The CDR3 sequence: CATSDLTDTGELFF. The CDR3 DNA sequence: TGTGCCACCAGTGATCTCACAGATACCGGGGAGCTGTTTTTT.

V usage is TRBV11-2 and J usage is TRBJ2-3; 7 nucleotides line up with TRBD2. CDR3 size: 14 residues. CDR1 and CDR2 (germline): SGHAT, FQNNGV. V lost 1 base to trimming and J lost 5 bases; unmatched junction nucleotides: 3. CDR3 DNA: TGTGCCAGCAGCTTAGTCGGACTAGTAGATACGCAGTATTTT. Its protein is CASSLVGLVDTQYF.

This chain links TRBV6-4 with TRBJ1-1; tentative D call: TRBD1 (5 bases). The CDR3 is 16 amino acids. CDR1 and CDR2 from the germline V gene are MRHNA and SNTAGT. Trimming took off 2 bases at V and 0 bases at J, with 13 bases between the two ends. The CDR3 sequence: CASSDRGPSMNTEAFF. The CDR3 bases are TGTGCCAGCAGTGACAGGGGCCCGTCCATGAACACTGAAGCTTTCTTT.

The rearrangement links TRBV28 to TRBJ2-2; a weak D match, TRBD2 (6 bases). CDR3 length: 16 residues. V lost 7 bases and J lost 2, with 17 bases in between. CDR1 is MDHEN, CDR2 SYDVKM, per germline. The CDR3 DNA reads TGTGCCAGCACCCCCCTGGGAGGCCGTAACACCGGGGAGCTGTTTTTT. Translating it yields CASTPLGGRNTGELFF. The whole variable domain, filled in from reference TRBV28 and TRBJ2-2, reads DVKVTQSSRYLVKRTGEKVFLECVQDMDHENMFWYRQDPGLGLRLIYFSYDVKMKEKGDIPEGYSVSREKKERFSLILESASTNQTSMYLCASTPLGGRNTGELFFGEGSRLTVL.

This clone was detected a few times. The chain employs TRBV5-4 and TRBJ2-7; 10 bases agree with TRBD2. This CDR3 region has 16 residues. Germline V gene data show CDR1 as SGHNT and CDR2 as YYREEE (reference sequence). V lost 0 bases, J lost 4 bases, and 7 bases stayed unmatched. The CDR3 DNA reads TGTGCCAGCAGCTTGGGGCTAGCGGGAGCGGGTTACGAGCAGTACTTC. Its translation is CASSLGLAGAGYEQYF. The full variable domain, in which reference TRBV5-4 and TRBJ2-7 provide the parts outside the CDR3, is ETGVTQSPTHLIKTRGQQVTLRCSSQSGHNTVSWYQQALGQGPQFIFQYYREEENGRGNFPPRFSGLQFPNYSSELNVNALELDDSALYLCASSLGLAGAGYEQYFGPGTRLTVT.

This chain uses TRBV11-2 with TRBJ2-3, with D unclear. Trimming removed 5 bases from V and 3 bases from J, with 6 bases in between. This CDR3 spans 12 amino acids. Germline values: CDR1 SGHAT, CDR2 FQNNGV. The CDR3 DNA is TGTGCCAGCAGCCTAGTAACAGATACGCAGTATTTT. Translating it yields CASSLVTDTQYF.

This chain joins TRBV2 and TRBJ1-2, with 7 nucleotides matching TRBD1. The CDR3 is 13 amino acids. The germline V gene encodes CDR1 SNHLY and CDR2 FYNNEI. Trimming took 4 bases from V and 2 from J; bases not matched to a gene: 1. The CDR3 sequence is CASSVGQNYGYTF. In DNA, the CDR3 is TGTGCCAGCAGTGTGGGACAGAACTATGGCTACACCTTC.

This rearrangement joins TRBV30 to TRBJ2-7, with a weak D call TRBD1 (6 bases). The CDR3 extends over 14 amino acids. Germline V gene sequence: CDR1 GTSNPN, CDR2 SVGIG (reference sequence). Trimming removed 0 bases at V and 5 bases at J, with 14 bases between. The CDR3 reads CAWSVQRGTDEQYF. CDR3 bases: TGTGCCTGGAGTGTACAAAGGGGGACGGACGAGCAGTACTTC.

This rearrangement joins TRBV28 to TRBJ1-1, with D perhaps TRBD1 (5 bases). Germline lookup yields CDR1 MDHEN and CDR2 SYDVKM. V gave up 2 bases and J gave up 4 bases, with 14 bases separating them. The CDR3 runs to 15 residues. CDR3 protein: CASSLGTRGGTEAFF. The CDR3 region has the DNA TGTGCCAGCAGTTTAGGGACTCGGGGAGGCACTGAAGCTTTCTTT.

The chain joins TRBV9 to TRBJ1-1; perhaps TRBD1 as D (6 bases). CDR1 is SGDLS and CDR2 is YYNGEE in the germline V gene. This CDR3 contains 15 residues. The V end lost 4 bases, the J end lost 5 bases, and 18 bases lay between the germline ends. The CDR3 coding sequence is TGTGCCAGCAGCCTCGAGGGGGGGACGGGAACTGAAGCTTTCTTT. It translates to CASSLEGGTGTEAFF.

The gene calls are TRBV3-1 (or the pseudogene TRBV3-2) and TRBJ1-2; D ambiguous. The CDR3 has 13 residues. Trimming stripped 4 bases from V and 8 bases from J, with 14 bases between. The germline V gene encodes CDR1 LGHDT and CDR2 YNNKEL (reference sequence). CDR3 nucleotides: TGTGCCAGCAGCCCCCGAGCGGCGGAAGGCTACACCTTC. Translation gives CASSPRAAEGYTF.

This clone has ten or more counts. The chain's CDR3 is CASSFRQGAIDGYTF. The CDR3 DNA reads TGTGCCAGCAGCTTCCGACAGGGGGCCATCGATGGCTACACCTTC. The V call is TRBV27, the J call TRBJ1-2, with 10 bases aligning to TRBD1. Germline V gene data show CDR1 as MNHEY and CDR2 as SMNVEV (reference sequence). The V and J ends lost 6 bases and 6 bases, in that order; junction bases with no gene match: 10. CDR3 size: 15 residues.

The chain has TRBV19 and TRBJ1-1, with D maybe TRBD1 (6 bases). Per the germline V gene, CDR1 is LNHDA and CDR2 is SQIVND (reference sequence). Trimming took off 5 bases at V and 3 bases at J, with 22 bases between the two ends. The CDR3 is 17 residues long. CDR3 residues: CASSLYPGQRRDTEAFF. CDR3 nucleotides: TGTGCCAGTAGTCTATACCCCGGACAGCGGAGAGACACTGAAGCTTTCTTT.